This passage covers 16 T cell receptor beta chains from one sample sequenced in a study of shared clonotypes between healthy human individuals. Libraries were prepared by immunoSEQ multiplex PCR; TCRdb keeps only in-frame clonotypes and omits some of them. The table includes over a million clones, under 80% detected once. The sample was memory CD4+ T cells sorted from blood. The subset here: CD45RA-negative fraction. The receptors come from a young man in good health.

This sequence joins TRBV18 and TRBJ1-1, with D unclear. The V gene lost 6 bases and the J gene lost 3 bases, with 14 bases spanning the gap. CDR1 is KGHSH, CDR2 LQKENI, per germline. The CDR3 consists of 14 residues. The CDR3 DNA follows: TGTGCCAGCTCTTTAAGGCAAGAAGACACTGAAGCTTTCTTT. It is translated as CASSLRQEDTEAFF.

This clone was seen a single time. The chain combines TRBV30 with TRBJ1-6; D not resolved. Germline loops: CDR1 GTSNPN, CDR2 SVGIG (reference sequence). The V end lost 1 base, the J end lost 10 bases, and 11 bases lay between the germline ends. The CDR3 is 13 amino acids. CDR3 sequence: CAWSEWEGSPLHF. CDR3 DNA sequence: TGTGCCTGGAGTGAGTGGGAAGGCTCACCCCTCCACTTT.

The chain uses TRBV6-1 and TRBJ1-1; D perhaps matches TRBD1 (5 bases). The CDR3 runs to 11 residues. The ends were cut back, 8 bases at V and 7 bases at J, with 11 bases in the middle. Looked up from germline, CDR1 is MNHNS and CDR2 is SASEGT. This CDR3 is CASGDVIEAFF. CDR3 DNA sequence: TGTGCCAGCGGGGACGTTATTGAAGCTTTCTTT.

V and J are TRBV5-4 and TRBJ1-2; weak D call: TRBD1 (6 bases). The CDR3 runs to 16 residues. Germline lookup yields CDR1 SGHNT and CDR2 YYREEE (reference sequence). The V and J ends lost 0 bases and 3 bases respectively, with 15 bases between them. The CDR3 loop is CASSLESRGFDYGYTF. In DNA form, the CDR3 reads TGTGCCAGCAGCTTGGAATCCAGGGGCTTTGACTATGGCTACACCTTC.

This CDR3 is CAWSPSEAQYF. CDR3 in DNA: TGTGCCTGGAGTCCCTCTGAGGCGCAGTATTTT. The chain links TRBV30 to TRBJ2-3; D is unclear. CDR1 is GTSNPN, CDR2 SVGIG, per germline (reference sequence). The CDR3 extends over 11 amino acids. Between the trimmed V and J ends, which lost 2 bases and 10 bases, there was a span of 10 bases.

The chain recombines TRBV28 with TRBJ2-7; 10 positions match TRBD2. Germline trimming cut 1 base from V and 7 bases from J; bases unmatched to any gene: 10. Germline CDR1 and CDR2: MDHEN and SYDVKM. CDR3 length: 16 amino acids. CDR3 protein: CASSLYRLAGVNEQYF. CDR3 sequence (DNA): TGTGCCAGCAGTTTATACCGGCTAGCGGGGGTAAATGAGCAGTACTTC. The entire variable domain, with the rest obtained from reference TRBV28 and TRBJ2-7, is as follows: DVKVTQSSRYLVKRTGEKVFLECVQDMDHENMFWYRQDPGLGLRLIYFSYDVKMKEKGDIPEGYSVSREKKERFSLILESASTNQTSMYLCASSLYRLAGVNEQYFGPGTRLTVT.

This chain uses TRBV6-4 with TRBJ2-3; TRBD2 matches 10 bases. This CDR3 spans 16 amino acids. V gave up 3 bases and J gave up 5 bases; unmatched junction bases: 8. CDR1 is MRHNA and CDR2 is SNTAGT in the germline V gene. CDR3 residues: CASSEASGRSGDTQYF. CDR3 nucleotide sequence: TGTGCCAGCAGTGAGGCTAGCGGGAGATCTGGAGATACGCAGTATTTT.

About this clone: Other DNA sequences in this sample translate to the same CDR3. The chain links TRBV18 to TRBJ2-1; 10 nucleotides match TRBD2. Germline lookup yields CDR1 KGHSH and CDR2 LQKENI. The CDR3 sequence is 16 residues long. The V and J ends lost 3 bases and 2 bases, in that order; junction bases with no gene match: 4. The CDR3 loop reads CASSPLAGDPYNEQFF. The CDR3 nucleotides are TGTGCCAGCTCACCGCTAGCGGGAGACCCCTACAATGAGCAGTTCTTC.

The V gene is TRBV18, the J gene TRBJ2-7; 7 bases match TRBD2. After removal of 0 bases from V and 4 bases from J, the junction contained 6 bases not matched to a gene. The CDR3 spans 15 residues. Germline CDR1 reads KGHSH; CDR2 reads LQKENI. CDR3 sequence reads: CASSPPGSGQYEQYF. CDR3 bases: TGTGCCAGCTCACCACCGGGTAGCGGGCAATACGAGCAGTACTTC.

The chain joins TRBV18 to TRBJ1-2; D remains ambiguous. Trimming removed 3 bases at V and 4 bases at J, with 12 bases between. This CDR3 is 14 amino acids long. Germline V gene data show CDR1 as KGHSH and CDR2 as LQKENI. CDR3 sequence reads: CASSPAKGVYGYTF. The CDR3 region has the DNA TGTGCCAGCTCACCCGCAAAAGGCGTCTATGGCTACACCTTC.

The chain couples TRBV25-1 to TRBJ2-1, with 11 positions matching TRBD2. Germline V gene data show CDR1 as MGHDK and CDR2 as SYGVNS. The CDR3 totals 14 residues. The ends lost 5 bases at V and 5 bases at J; junction bases unmatched: 2. CDR3 amino acids: CASSHSGRDNEQFF. The CDR3 nucleotides read TGTGCCAGCAGTCATAGCGGGAGGGACAATGAGCAGTTCTTC.

The gene calls are TRBV29-1 and TRBJ1-2; TRBD1 matches 7 bases. The trim removed 7 bases at V and 0 bases at J, leaving 5 bases unmatched. CDR1 and CDR2 from the germline V gene are SQVTM and ANQGSEA. This CDR3 contains 13 residues. CDR3 loop: CSAPTGTNYGYTF. CDR3 bases: TGCAGCGCCCCGACAGGGACTAACTATGGCTACACCTTC.

The chain combines TRBV28 with TRBJ2-7; 8 positions match TRBD1. CDR3 size: 15 residues. Germline values: CDR1 MDHEN, CDR2 SYDVKM. Germline trimming cut 4 bases from V and 5 bases from J; bases unmatched to any gene: 10. The DNA for the CDR3 is TGTGCCAGCAGTTCATTCTACAGGGGGATCAACGAGCAGTACTTC. Its translation is CASSSFYRGINEQYF.

In its sample, this clone was seen many times. J is TRBJ2-5 and V is TRBV10-3; TRBD1 or TRBD2 may be the D gene (5 bases each). Per germline, CDR1 ENHRY and CDR2 SYGVKD. This CDR3 is built from 13 residues. The V end lost 7 bases, the J end lost 5 bases, and 14 bases lay between the germline ends. CDR3 sequence: CAIMRDPRETQYF. The DNA for the CDR3 is TGTGCCATCATGAGGGACCCAAGGGAGACCCAGTACTTC.

This chain uses TRBV21-1 with TRBJ2-7; the table's D call of TRBD1 was not tested on the DNA. TRBV21-1 is assigned pseudogene status. This CDR3 has 13 residues. CDR3 amino acids: CASSKQAGYEQYF. The CDR3 DNA sequence: TGTGCCAGCAGCAAACAAGCAGGATACGAGCAGTACTTC.

A word on this clone: In the same sample, other DNA sequences code for this CDR3. The chain carries TRBV28 and TRBJ1-1, with a tentative D call TRBD1 (5 bases). The CDR3 runs 14 residues. V was clipped by 2 bases and J by 1 base, with 8 bases between them. The germline V gene has CDR1 MDHEN and CDR2 SYDVKM. This CDR3 is CASSLIGGNTEAFF. The CDR3 DNA reads as TGTGCCAGCAGTTTAATCGGGGGGAACACTGAAGCTTTCTTT. Together with reference TRBV28 and TRBJ1-1, the CDR3 gives the full variable domain: DVKVTQSSRYLVKRTGEKVFLECVQDMDHENMFWYRQDPGLGLRLIYFSYDVKMKEKGDIPEGYSVSREKKERFSLILESASTNQTSMYLCASSLIGGNTEAFFGQGTRLTVV.